The 15 T cell receptor beta chains presented below share a single source sample, sequenced in a study of T cell responses to AZD1222 COVID-19 vaccine. Here immunoSEQ multiplex PCR was the method, and the copy in TCRdb shows in-frame clones only, minus some. Among some 96,000 clones listed, approximately 90% were seen once. Sequences were derived from peripheral blood, sampled on day 0 of AZD1222 vaccination. Receptor source: an adult in good health.

This clone was counted a single time. The J gene is TRBJ2-7, the V gene TRBV10-3; 10 nucleotides align to TRBD1. Germline V lookup: CDR1 ENHRY, CDR2 SYGVKD. J lost 3 bases, V lost 3 bases, and 8 bases had no gene match. This CDR3 spans 16 amino acids. CDR3 sequence (DNA): TGTGCCATCAGTGACCAAACCCGGGACAGGGGCTACGAGCAGTACTTC. As protein: CAISDQTRDRGYEQYF.

The chain couples TRBV2 to TRBJ1-5; D remains unclear. Germline V gene sequence: CDR1 SNHLY, CDR2 FYNNEI. Trimming took 3 bases from V and 4 from J, leaving 10 bases between them. The CDR3 is made up of 14 amino acids. Here the CDR3 DNA reads TGTGCCAGCAGTGACCGGAGCGTAAATCAGCCCCAGCATTTT. Translation gives CASSDRSVNQPQHF.

The genes are TRBV12-3 or TRBV12-4 and TRBJ1-2; no clear D. The CDR3 spans 12 residues. V lost 6 bases to trimming and J lost 2 bases, with 7 bases between them. CDR3 amino acids: CASSLENYGYTF. Here the CDR3 DNA reads TGTGCCAGCAGCTTGGAGAACTATGGCTACACCTTC.

The sample holds a few counts of this clone. The same CDR3 also results from other DNA sequences found in this sample. The chain carries TRBV18 and TRBJ1-1; D unclear. Germline CDR1 reads KGHSH; CDR2 reads LQKENI. Trimming cost V 3 bases and J 0 bases, with 5 bases left between them. The CDR3 spans 13 residues. CDR3 loop: CASSPRVNTEAFF. The CDR3 region has the DNA TGTGCCAGCTCACCTAGGGTGAACACTGAAGCTTTCTTT.

The chain couples TRBV7-3 to TRBJ2-1; 14 bases match TRBD2. The CDR3 totals 16 residues. CDR1 is SGHTA, CDR2 FQGTGA, per germline. The V segment lost 5 bases and the J segment 8 bases; nucleotides outside the gene matches: 8. The chain's CDR3 is CASSLTSGREVDEQFF. DNA of the CDR3: TGTGCCAGCAGCCTGACTAGCGGGAGGGAGGTAGATGAGCAGTTCTTC. The full variable domain, in which reference TRBV7-3 and TRBJ2-1 provide the parts outside the CDR3, is GAGVSQTPSNKVTEKGKYVELRCDPISGHTALYWYRQSLGQGPEFLIYFQGTGAADDSGLPNDRFFAVRPEGSVSTLKIQRTERGDSAVYLCASSLTSGREVDEQFFGPGTRLTVL.

This rearrangement joins TRBV5-1 to TRBJ1-2; D is uncertain. The CDR3 sequence is 16 residues long. Per germline, CDR1 SGHRS and CDR2 YFSETQ. The germline V and J ends were trimmed by 9 bases and 0 bases, with 21 bases remaining between them. The CDR3 loop reads CATWGGELISNYGYTF. In nucleotides, the CDR3 is TGCGCCACCTGGGGTGGGGAATTGATTTCTAACTATGGCTACACCTTC. Variable domain in full (rest from reference TRBV5-1 and TRBJ1-2): KAGVTQTPRYLIKTRGQQVTLSCSPISGHRSVSWYQQTPGQGLQFLFEYFSETQRNKGNFPGRFSGRQFSNSRSEMNVSTLELGDSALYLCATWGGELISNYGYTFGSGTRLTVV.

The chain links TRBV5-4 to TRBJ1-1, with D perhaps matching TRBD1 (6 bases). The V and J ends lost 0 bases and 7 bases respectively, with 16 bases between them. CDR3 length: 15 residues. Germline V gene data show CDR1 as SGHNT and CDR2 as YYREEE (reference sequence). CDR3 sequence (DNA): TGTGCCAGCAGCTTGGACAGGGCCAGAGGCAGTGAAGCTTTCTTT. Its protein product is CASSLDRARGSEAFF. The entire variable domain, with the rest obtained from reference TRBV5-4 and TRBJ1-1, is as follows: ETGVTQSPTHLIKTRGQQVTLRCSSQSGHNTVSWYQQALGQGPQFIFQYYREEENGRGNFPPRFSGLQFPNYSSELNVNALELDDSALYLCASSLDRARGSEAFFGQGTRLTVV.

The gene calls are TRBV5-4 and TRBJ1-4; possibly TRBD1 for D (6 bases). The CDR3 runs 14 residues. Germline assignment: CDR1 SGHNT and CDR2 YYREEE (reference sequence). The V gene lost 2 bases and the J gene lost 8 bases, with 13 bases spanning the gap. Here the CDR3 DNA reads TGTGCCAGCAGCTTCACAGGGACGGAGGAAAAACTGTTTTTT. This codes for CASSFTGTEEKLFF.

This chain joins TRBV15 and TRBJ2-1, with D possibly matching TRBD1 (6 bases). Germline V gives CDR1 LNHNV, CDR2 YYDKDF (reference sequence). The CDR3 sequence is 16 residues long. V lost 0 bases to trimming and J lost 6 bases, with 15 bases between them. This chain's CDR3 is CATSREGQGIRNEQFF. DNA of the CDR3: TGTGCCACCAGCAGAGAGGGGCAGGGGATTCGCAATGAGCAGTTCTTC.

This chain uses TRBV7-8 with TRBJ1-1; no clear D. V dropped 5 bases and J dropped 0 bases, with 10 bases sitting between them. The CDR3 has 14 residues. Germline assignment: CDR1 SGHVS and CDR2 FQNEAQ. Here the CDR3 DNA reads TGTGCCAGCAGCCCCGACAAGGTGAACACTGAAGCTTTCTTT. This gives the protein CASSPDKVNTEAFF.

V gene TRBV19 combines with J gene TRBJ1-4; D remains unclear. Deletions cut 4 bases from V and 7 bases from J, with 10 bases between. Germline V gene data show CDR1 as LNHDA and CDR2 as SQIVND (reference sequence). This CDR3 region has 13 residues. The CDR3 reads CASSTVASEKLFF. The DNA of the CDR3 is TGTGCCAGTAGTACAGTAGCAAGTGAAAAACTGTTTTTT.

The rearrangement links TRBV19 to TRBJ1-5; 9 bases align to TRBD1. Germline V gives CDR1 LNHDA, CDR2 SQIVND (reference sequence). The CDR3 has 16 amino acids. Unmatched junction bases numbered 7, after V lost 5 bases and J lost 2 bases. CDR3 region: CASSAGQGMGNQPQHF. In DNA, the CDR3 is TGTGCCAGTAGTGCGGGACAGGGAATGGGCAATCAGCCCCAGCATTTT.

The gene calls are TRBV19 and TRBJ1-5; D not certain. Germline V gene sequence: CDR1 LNHDA, CDR2 SQIVND (reference sequence). V was pared by 0 bases and J by 4 bases, with 4 bases between. CDR3 length: 13 residues. In DNA form, the CDR3 reads TGTGCCAGTAGTATAGATATAAATCAGCCCCAGCATTTT. Residues: CASSIDINQPQHF.

The chain combines TRBV11-2 with TRBJ1-2; 10 nucleotides align to TRBD1. The CDR3 is made up of 14 amino acids. Trimming took 5 bases from V and 8 from J; bases not matched to a gene: 8. CDR1 and CDR2 (germline): SGHAT, FQNNGV. This chain's CDR3 is CASSTGQGIGGYTF. The CDR3 coding sequence is TGTGCCAGCAGCACGGGACAGGGGATTGGCGGCTACACCTTC.

The chain couples TRBV19 to TRBJ2-7; TRBD2 matches 8 bases. CDR1 and CDR2 (germline): LNHDA, SQIVND (reference sequence). Trimming at V came to 3 bases and at J to 4 bases, leaving 2 bases not matched to a gene. This CDR3 contains 13 residues. The chain's CDR3 is CASSIPGGYEQYF. The CDR3 DNA reads TGTGCCAGTAGTATTCCGGGAGGGTACGAGCAGTACTTC.